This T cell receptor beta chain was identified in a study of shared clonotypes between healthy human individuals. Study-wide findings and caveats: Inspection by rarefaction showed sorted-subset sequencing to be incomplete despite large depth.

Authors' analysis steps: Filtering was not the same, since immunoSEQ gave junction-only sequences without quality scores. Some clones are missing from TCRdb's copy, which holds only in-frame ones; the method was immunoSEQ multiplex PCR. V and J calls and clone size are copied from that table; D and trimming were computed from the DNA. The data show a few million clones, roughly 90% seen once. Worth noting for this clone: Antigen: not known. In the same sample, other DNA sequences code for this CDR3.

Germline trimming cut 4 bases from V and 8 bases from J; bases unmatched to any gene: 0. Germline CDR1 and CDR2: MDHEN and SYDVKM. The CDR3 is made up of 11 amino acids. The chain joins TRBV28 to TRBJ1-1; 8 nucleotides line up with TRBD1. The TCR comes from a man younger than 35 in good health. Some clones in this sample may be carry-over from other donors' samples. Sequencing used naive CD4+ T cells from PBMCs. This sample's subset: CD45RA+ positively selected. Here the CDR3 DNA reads TGTGCCAGCAGTTGGGACAGGGAAGCTTTCTTT. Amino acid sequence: CASSWDREAFF.